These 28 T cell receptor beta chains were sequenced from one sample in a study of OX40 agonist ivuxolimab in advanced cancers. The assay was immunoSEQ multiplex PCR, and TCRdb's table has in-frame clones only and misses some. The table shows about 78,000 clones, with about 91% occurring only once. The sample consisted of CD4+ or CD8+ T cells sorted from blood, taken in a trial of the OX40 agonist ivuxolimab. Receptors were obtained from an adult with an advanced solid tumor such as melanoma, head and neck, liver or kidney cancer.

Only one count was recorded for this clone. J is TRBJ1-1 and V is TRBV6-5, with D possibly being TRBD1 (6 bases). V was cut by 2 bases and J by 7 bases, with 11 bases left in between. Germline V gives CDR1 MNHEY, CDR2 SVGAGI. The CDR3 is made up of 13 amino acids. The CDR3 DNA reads TGTGCCAGCAGTTACCTCAGGGGAAGTGAAGCTTTCTTT. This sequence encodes CASSYLRGSEAFF.

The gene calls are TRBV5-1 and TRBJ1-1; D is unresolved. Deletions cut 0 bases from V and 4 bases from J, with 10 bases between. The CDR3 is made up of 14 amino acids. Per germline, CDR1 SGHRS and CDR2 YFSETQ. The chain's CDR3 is CASSLAATVTEAFF. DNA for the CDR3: TGCGCCAGCAGCTTGGCGGCAACAGTCACTGAAGCTTTCTTT.

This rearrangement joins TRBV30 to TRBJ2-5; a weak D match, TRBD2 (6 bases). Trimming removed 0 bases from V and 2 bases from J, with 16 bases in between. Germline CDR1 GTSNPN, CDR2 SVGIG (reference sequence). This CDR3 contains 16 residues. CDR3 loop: CAWSVGRGKNQETQYF. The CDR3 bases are TGTGCCTGGAGTGTAGGTCGGGGGAAGAATCAAGAGACCCAGTACTTC. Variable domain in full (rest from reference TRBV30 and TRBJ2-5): SQTIHQWPATLVQPVGSPLSLECTVEGTSNPNLYWYRQAAGRGLQLLFYSVGIGQISSEVPQNLSASRPQDRQFILSSKKLLLSDSGFYLCAWSVGRGKNQETQYFGPGTRLLVL.

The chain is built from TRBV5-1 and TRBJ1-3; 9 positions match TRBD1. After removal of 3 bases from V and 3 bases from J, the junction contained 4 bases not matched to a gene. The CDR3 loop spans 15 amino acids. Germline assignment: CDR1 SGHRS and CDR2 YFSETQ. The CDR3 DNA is TGCGCCAGCAGCTCACAGGGGGCTTATGGAAACACCATATATTTT. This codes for CASSSQGAYGNTIYF.

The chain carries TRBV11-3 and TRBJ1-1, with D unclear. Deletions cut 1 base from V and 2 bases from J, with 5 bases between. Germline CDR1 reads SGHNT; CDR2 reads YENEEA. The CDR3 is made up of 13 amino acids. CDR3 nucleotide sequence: TGTGCCAGCAGCTTAGTAGGCAACACTGAAGCTTTCTTT. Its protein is CASSLVGNTEAFF.

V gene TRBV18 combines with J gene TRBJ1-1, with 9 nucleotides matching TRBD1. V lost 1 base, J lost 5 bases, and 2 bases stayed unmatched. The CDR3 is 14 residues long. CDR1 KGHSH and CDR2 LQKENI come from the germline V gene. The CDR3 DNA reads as TGTGCCAGCTCACCACAGGGACAGGGAACTGAAGCTTTCTTT. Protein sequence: CASSPQGQGTEAFF. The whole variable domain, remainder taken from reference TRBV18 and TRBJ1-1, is NAGVMQNPRHLVRRRGQEARLRCSPMKGHSHVYWYRQLPEEGLKFMVYLQKENIIDESGMPKERFSAEFPKEGPSILRIQQVVRGDSAAYFCASSPQGQGTEAFFGQGTRLTVV.

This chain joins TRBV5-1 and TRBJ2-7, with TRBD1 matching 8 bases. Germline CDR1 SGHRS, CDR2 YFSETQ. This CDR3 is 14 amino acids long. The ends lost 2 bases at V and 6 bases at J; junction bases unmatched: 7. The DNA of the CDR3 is TGCGCCAGCAGCTTTGGACAGGGTAGCGGCGAGCAGTACTTC. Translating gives CASSFGQGSGEQYF.

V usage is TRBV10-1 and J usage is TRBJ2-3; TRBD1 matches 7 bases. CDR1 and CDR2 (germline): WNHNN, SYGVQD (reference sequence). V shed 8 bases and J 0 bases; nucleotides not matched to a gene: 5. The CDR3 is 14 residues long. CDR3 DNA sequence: TGCGCCAGCGAGAGGGACAGTAGCACAGATACGCAGTATTTT. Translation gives CASERDSSTDTQYF.

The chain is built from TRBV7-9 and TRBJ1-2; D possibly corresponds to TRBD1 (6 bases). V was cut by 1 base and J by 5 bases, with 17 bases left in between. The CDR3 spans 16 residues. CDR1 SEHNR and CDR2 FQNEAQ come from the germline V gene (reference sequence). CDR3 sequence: CASSLDKVRGGYGYTF. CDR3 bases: TGTGCCAGCAGCTTAGATAAGGTCAGGGGAGGGTATGGCTACACCTTC.

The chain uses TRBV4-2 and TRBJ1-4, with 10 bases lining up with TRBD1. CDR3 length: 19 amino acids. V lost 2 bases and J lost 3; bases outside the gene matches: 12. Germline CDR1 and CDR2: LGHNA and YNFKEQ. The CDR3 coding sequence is TGTGCCAGCAGCCAAAGGGGGGTCGGGACAGGGGCGGCTAATGAAAAACTGTTTTTT. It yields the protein CASSQRGVGTGAANEKLFF.

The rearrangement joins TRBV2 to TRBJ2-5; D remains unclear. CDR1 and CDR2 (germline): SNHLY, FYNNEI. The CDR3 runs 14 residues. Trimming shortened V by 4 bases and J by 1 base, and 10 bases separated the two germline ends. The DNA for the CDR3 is TGTGCCAGCAGTGTATTGGGCCCCCAAGAGACCCAGTACTTC. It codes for CASSVLGPQETQYF.

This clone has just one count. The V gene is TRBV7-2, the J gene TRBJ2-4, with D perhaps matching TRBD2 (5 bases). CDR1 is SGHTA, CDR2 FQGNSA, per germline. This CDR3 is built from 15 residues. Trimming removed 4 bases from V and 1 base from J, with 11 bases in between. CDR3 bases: TGTGCCAGCAGCTCCCCATGGGAGGCCAAAAACATTCAGTACTTC. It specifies CASSSPWEAKNIQYF.

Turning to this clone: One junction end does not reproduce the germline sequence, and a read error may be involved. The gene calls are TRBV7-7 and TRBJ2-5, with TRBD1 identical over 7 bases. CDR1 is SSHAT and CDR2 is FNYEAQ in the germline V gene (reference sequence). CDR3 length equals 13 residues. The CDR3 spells CASSSDRQETQYF. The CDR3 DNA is TGTGCTAGCAGCTCGGACAGGCAAGAGACCCAGTACTTC.

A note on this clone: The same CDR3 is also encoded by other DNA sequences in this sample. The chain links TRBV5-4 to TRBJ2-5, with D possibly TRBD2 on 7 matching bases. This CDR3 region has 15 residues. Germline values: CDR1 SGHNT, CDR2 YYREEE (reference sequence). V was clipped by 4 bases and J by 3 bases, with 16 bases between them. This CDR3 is CASSPQRGGEETQYF. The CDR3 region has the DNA TGTGCCAGCAGCCCCCAGAGAGGGGGGGAAGAGACCCAGTACTTC. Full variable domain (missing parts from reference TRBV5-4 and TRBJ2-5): ETGVTQSPTHLIKTRGQQVTLRCSSQSGHNTVSWYQQALGQGPQFIFQYYREEENGRGNFPPRFSGLQFPNYSSELNVNALELDDSALYLCASSPQRGGEETQYFGPGTRLLVL.

CDR3 sequence reads: CASSPPGQGIYSYEQYF. The CDR3 DNA reads TGCGCCAGCAGCCCGCCGGGACAGGGTATATACTCCTACGAGCAGTACTTC. The chain recombines TRBV5-1 with TRBJ2-7, with 9 nucleotides matching TRBD1. J was trimmed by 0 bases and V by 4 bases; bases with no gene match: 11. This CDR3 is built from 17 residues. The V gene's germline CDR1 is SGHRS and CDR2 YFSETQ.

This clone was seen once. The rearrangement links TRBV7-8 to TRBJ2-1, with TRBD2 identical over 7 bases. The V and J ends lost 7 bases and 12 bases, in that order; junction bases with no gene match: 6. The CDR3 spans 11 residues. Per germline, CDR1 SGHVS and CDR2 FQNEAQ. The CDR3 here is CASTRLAGQFF. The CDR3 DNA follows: TGTGCCAGCACCAGACTAGCAGGGCAGTTCTTC.

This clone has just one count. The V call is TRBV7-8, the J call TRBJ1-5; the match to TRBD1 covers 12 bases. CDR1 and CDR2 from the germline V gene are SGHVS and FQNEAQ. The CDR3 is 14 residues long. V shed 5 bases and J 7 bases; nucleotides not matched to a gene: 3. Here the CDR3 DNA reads TGTGCCAGCAGCCAAGGGACAGGGGGCCAGCCCCAGCATTTT. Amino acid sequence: CASSQGTGGQPQHF.

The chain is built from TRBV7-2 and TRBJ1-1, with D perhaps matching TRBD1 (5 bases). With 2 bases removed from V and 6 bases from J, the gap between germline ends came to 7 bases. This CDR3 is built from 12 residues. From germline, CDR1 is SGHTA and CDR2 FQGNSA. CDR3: CASSLRDAEAFF. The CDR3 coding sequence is TGTGCCAGCAGCTTACGGGACGCTGAAGCTTTCTTT. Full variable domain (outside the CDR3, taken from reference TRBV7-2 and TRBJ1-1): GAGVSQSPSNKVTEKGKDVELRCDPISGHTALYWYRQSLGQGLEFLIYFQGNSAPDKSGLPSDRFSAERTGGSVSTLTIQRTQQEDSAVYLCASSLRDAEAFFGQGTRLTVV.

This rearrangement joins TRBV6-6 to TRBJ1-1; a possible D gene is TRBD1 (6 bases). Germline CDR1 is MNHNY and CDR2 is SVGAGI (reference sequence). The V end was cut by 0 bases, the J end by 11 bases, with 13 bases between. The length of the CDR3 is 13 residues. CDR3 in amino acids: CASSYSTGAGAFF. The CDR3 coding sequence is TGTGCCAGCAGTTACTCAACGGGGGCAGGTGCTTTCTTT.

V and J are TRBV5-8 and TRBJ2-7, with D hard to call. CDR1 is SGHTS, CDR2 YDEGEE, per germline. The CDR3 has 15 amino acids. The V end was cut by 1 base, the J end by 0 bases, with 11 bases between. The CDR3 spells CASSLRRWYSYEQYF. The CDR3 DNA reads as TGTGCCAGCAGCTTGAGGCGCTGGTACTCCTACGAGCAGTACTTC.

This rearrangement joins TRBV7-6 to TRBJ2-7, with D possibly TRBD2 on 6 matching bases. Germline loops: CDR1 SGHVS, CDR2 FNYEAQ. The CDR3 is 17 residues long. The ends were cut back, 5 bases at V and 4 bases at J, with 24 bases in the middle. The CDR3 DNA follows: TGTGCCAGCAGCGCCTCCCGGCGGGATTTAGTTGCGTACGAGCAGTACTTC. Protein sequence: CASSASRRDLVAYEQYF.

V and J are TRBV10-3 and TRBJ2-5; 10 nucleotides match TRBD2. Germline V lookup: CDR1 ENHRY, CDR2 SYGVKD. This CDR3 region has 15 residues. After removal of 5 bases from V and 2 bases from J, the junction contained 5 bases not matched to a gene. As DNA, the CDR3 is TGTGCCATCAGTACCGGGACTAGCGTTCAAGAGACCCAGTACTTC. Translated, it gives CAISTGTSVQETQYF.

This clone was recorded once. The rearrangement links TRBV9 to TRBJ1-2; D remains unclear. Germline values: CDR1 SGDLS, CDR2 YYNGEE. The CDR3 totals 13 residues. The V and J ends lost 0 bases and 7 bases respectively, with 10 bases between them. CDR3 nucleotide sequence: TGTGCCAGCAGCGTAGGAACAAATGGTGGCTACACCTTC. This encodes CASSVGTNGGYTF.

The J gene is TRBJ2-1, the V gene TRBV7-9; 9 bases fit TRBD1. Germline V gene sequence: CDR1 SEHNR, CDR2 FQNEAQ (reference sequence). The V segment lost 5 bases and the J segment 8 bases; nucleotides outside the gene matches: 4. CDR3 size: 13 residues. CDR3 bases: TGTGCCAGCAGCGTACAGGGGGCCGATGAGCAGTTCTTC. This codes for CASSVQGADEQFF.

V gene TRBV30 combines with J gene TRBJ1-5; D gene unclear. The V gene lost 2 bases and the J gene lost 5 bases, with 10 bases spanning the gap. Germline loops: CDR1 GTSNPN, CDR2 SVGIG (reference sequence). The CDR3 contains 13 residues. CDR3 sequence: CAWSSREDQPQHF. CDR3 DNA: TGTGCCTGGAGTTCGAGGGAAGATCAGCCCCAGCATTTT.

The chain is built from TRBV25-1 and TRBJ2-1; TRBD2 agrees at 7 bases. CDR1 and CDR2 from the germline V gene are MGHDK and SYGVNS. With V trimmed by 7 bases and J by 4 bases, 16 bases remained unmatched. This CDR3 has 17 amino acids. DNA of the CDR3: TGTGCCAGCACCCCTAGCGACGGGAGGATAAGGTACAATGAGCAGTTCTTC. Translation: CASTPSDGRIRYNEQFF.

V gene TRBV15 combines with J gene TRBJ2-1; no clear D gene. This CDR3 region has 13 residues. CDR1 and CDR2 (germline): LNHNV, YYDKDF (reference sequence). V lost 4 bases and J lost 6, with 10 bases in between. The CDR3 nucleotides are TGTGCCACCAGCAATGGACCCCTCAATGAGCAGTTCTTC. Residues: CATSNGPLNEQFF. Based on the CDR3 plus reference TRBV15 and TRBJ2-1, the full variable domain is DAMVIQNPRYQVTQFGKPVTLSCSQTLNHNVMYWYQQKSSQAPKLLFHYYDKDFNNEADTPDNFQSRRPNTSFCFLDIRSPGLGDTAMYLCATSNGPLNEQFFGPGTRLTVL.

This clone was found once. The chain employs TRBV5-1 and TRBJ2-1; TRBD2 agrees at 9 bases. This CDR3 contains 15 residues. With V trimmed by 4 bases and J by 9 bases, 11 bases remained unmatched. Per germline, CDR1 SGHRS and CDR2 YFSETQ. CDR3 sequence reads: CASSRSGTSHTEQFF. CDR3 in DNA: TGCGCCAGCAGCCGCTCCGGGACTAGCCATACTGAGCAGTTCTTC.